A single sample gave rise to the 9 T cell receptor beta chains below, sequenced in a study of T cell responses to AZD1222 COVID-19 vaccine. TCRdb's table, derived via immunoSEQ multiplex PCR, lists solely in-frame clones and lacks some. The sample has fewer than 150,000 clones, over 85% seen once; the top ten hold around 0.91%. This sample comprised peripheral blood, obtained on day 0 of AZD1222 vaccination. The receptor source for this set is an adult in good health.

V is TRBV5-4 and J is TRBJ2-3; D gene unclear. CDR1 SGHNT and CDR2 YYREEE come from the germline V gene (reference sequence). Trimming removed 0 bases from V and 0 bases from J, with 11 bases in between. CDR3 size: 16 residues. Here the CDR3 reads CASSLASRRSTDTQYF. The DNA for the CDR3 is TGTGCCAGCAGCTTGGCCTCCAGGCGAAGCACAGATACGCAGTATTTT. Together with reference TRBV5-4 and TRBJ2-3, the CDR3 gives the full variable domain: ETGVTQSPTHLIKTRGQQVTLRCSSQSGHNTVSWYQQALGQGPQFIFQYYREEENGRGNFPPRFSGLQFPNYSSELNVNALELDDSALYLCASSLASRRSTDTQYFGPGTRLTVL.

The chain uses TRBV5-1 and TRBJ2-2; 8 nucleotides match TRBD1. In germline, CDR1 is SGHRS, CDR2 YFSETQ. The CDR3 has 16 amino acids. Trimming took 1 base from V and 0 from J; bases not matched to a gene: 2. The CDR3 loop is CASSLRQGTNTGELFF. As DNA, the CDR3 is TGCGCCAGCAGCTTGCGACAGGGGACGAACACCGGGGAGCTGTTTTTT.

The rearrangement uses TRBV3-1 (or the pseudogene TRBV3-2) and TRBJ1-2; 10 bases fit TRBD1. The length of the CDR3 is 12 residues. V lost 3 bases and J lost 8; bases outside the gene matches: 0. Germline CDR1 reads LGHDT; CDR2 reads YNNKEL (reference sequence). CDR3 sequence (DNA): TGTGCCAGCAGCCAGACAGGGGGCGGCTACACCTTC. Amino acids: CASSQTGGGYTF.

This chain links TRBV11-2 with TRBJ2-1; 9 bases are shared with TRBD1. Trimming cost V 5 bases and J 1 base; bases outside gene matches: 3. The CDR3 has 15 residues. CDR1 SGHAT and CDR2 FQNNGV come from the germline V gene. This chain's CDR3 is CASSAGQGSYNEQFF. CDR3 nucleotide sequence: TGTGCCAGCAGCGCCGGACAGGGGTCCTACAATGAGCAGTTCTTC.

This clone was observed a few times. The chain employs TRBV4-2 and TRBJ1-1; maybe TRBD1 (5 bases). The V end was cut by 1 base, the J end by 3 bases, with 15 bases between. The CDR3 loop spans 16 amino acids. The V gene's germline CDR1 is LGHNA and CDR2 YNFKEQ. The DNA for the CDR3 is TGTGCCAGCAGCCAAGGGCAGGGAGTGGAGGACACTGAAGCTTTCTTT. This codes for CASSQGQGVEDTEAFF.

This clone was seen a few times. For the CDR3, the DNA is TGTGCCAGCAGCTTAACTAGCGGGGGTTCCTACGAGCAGTACTTC. The encoded protein is CASSLTSGGSYEQYF. The genes are TRBV5-5 and TRBJ2-7; 11 bases agree with TRBD2. Germline CDR1 is SGHKS and CDR2 is YYEKEE (reference sequence). This CDR3 comprises 15 residues. V trimming: 2 bases; J trimming: 1 base; junction bases outside the gene matches: 2.

CDR3 nucleotides: TGTGCCGGCATATCTAAACAGGGGTATAATGAAAAACTGTTTTTT. It specifies CAGISKQGYNEKLFF. This chain connects TRBV30 to TRBJ1-4; TRBD1 matches at 7 bases. Per the germline V gene, CDR1 is GTSNPN and CDR2 is SVGIG (reference sequence). The CDR3 runs to 15 residues. Losses at the gene ends were 8 bases for V and 4 bases for J; bases not matched to a gene: 13.

J is TRBJ1-1 and V is TRBV19, with D tentatively TRBD1 (5 bases). The germline gives CDR1 LNHDA, CDR2 SQIVND (reference sequence). The CDR3 is 17 residues long. V lost 4 bases and J lost 0, with 18 bases in between. CDR3 region: CASSTGASTDMNTEAFF. The CDR3 DNA follows: TGTGCCAGTAGTACCGGGGCATCGACAGATATGAACACTGAAGCTTTCTTT.

The chain carries TRBV4-1 and TRBJ1-5; weak D call: TRBD1 (5 bases). Germline-derived CDR1 and CDR2 are MGHRA and YSYEKL. CDR3 length equals 17 residues. V dropped 3 bases and J dropped 0 bases, with 15 bases sitting between them. CDR3 nucleotides: TGCGCCAGCAGCCAGAGGGGTGGGGGACCTAGCAATCAGCCCCAGCATTTT. It encodes CASSQRGGGPSNQPQHF.